This T cell receptor beta chain was sequenced in a study of T-cell memory formation after mild COVID-19. This clonotype was seen more than once but under ten times. Its antigen remains unknown. There are 21 residues in the CDR3. Trimming removed 5 bases from V and 5 bases from J; junction bases left unmatched: 19. CDR1 SGHTA and CDR2 FQGTGA come from the germline V gene. General observations from the study: In pre-infection memory, a portion of responding clones appeared, which suggested that cross-reactive memory joined. For second-wave clones that peaked at day 37, SARS-CoV-2 specificity went unverified.

MiXCR, run by TCRdb on the 5' RACE reads, gives a single entry per CDR3 protein. The profile covers 450,000 to 700,000 distinct CDR3 sequences, with more than 15% appearing a single time and about 12% taken by the ten largest. The specimen sequenced was PBMCs or a T cell subset sorted from them (not recorded which). This clonotype was obtained from an adult woman who had mild COVID-19 (a few samples of this study predate the infection). Cell type and time point are not known. The chain employs TRBV7-3 and TRBJ2-1, with 15 bases aligning to TRBD2. Here the CDR3 DNA reads TGTGCCAGCAGCCCCCAGCCCGGGACTAGCGGGAGGCTCTCCGGCAACAATGAGCAGTTCTTC. It is translated as CASSPQPGTSGRLSGNNEQFF.